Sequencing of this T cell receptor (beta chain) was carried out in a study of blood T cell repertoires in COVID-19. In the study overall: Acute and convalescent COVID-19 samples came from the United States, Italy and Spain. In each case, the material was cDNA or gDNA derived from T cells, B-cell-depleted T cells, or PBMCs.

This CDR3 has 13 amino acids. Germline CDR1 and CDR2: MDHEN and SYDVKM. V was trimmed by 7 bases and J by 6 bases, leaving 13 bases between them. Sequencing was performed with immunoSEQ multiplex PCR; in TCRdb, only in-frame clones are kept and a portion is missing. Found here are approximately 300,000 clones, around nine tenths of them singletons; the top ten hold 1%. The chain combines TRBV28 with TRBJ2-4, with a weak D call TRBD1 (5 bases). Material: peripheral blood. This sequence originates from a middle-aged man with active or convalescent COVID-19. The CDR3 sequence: CASNRDQGNIQYF. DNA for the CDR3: TGTGCCAGCAACCGTGACCAGGGAAACATTCAGTACTTC.